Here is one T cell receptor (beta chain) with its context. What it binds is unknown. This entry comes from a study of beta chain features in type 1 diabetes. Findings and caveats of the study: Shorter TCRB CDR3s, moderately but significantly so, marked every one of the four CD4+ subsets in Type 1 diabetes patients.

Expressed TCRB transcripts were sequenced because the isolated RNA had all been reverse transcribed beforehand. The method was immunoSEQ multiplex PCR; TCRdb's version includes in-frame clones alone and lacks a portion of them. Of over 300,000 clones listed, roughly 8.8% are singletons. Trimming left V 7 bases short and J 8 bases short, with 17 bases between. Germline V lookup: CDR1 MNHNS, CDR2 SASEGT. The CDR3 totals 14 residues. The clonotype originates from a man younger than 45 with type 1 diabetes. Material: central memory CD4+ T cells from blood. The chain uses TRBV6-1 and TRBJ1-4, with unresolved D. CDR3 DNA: TGTGCCAGCACCCGGCCGGGGATAAAGGAAAAACTGTTTTTT. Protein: CASTRPGIKEKLFF.